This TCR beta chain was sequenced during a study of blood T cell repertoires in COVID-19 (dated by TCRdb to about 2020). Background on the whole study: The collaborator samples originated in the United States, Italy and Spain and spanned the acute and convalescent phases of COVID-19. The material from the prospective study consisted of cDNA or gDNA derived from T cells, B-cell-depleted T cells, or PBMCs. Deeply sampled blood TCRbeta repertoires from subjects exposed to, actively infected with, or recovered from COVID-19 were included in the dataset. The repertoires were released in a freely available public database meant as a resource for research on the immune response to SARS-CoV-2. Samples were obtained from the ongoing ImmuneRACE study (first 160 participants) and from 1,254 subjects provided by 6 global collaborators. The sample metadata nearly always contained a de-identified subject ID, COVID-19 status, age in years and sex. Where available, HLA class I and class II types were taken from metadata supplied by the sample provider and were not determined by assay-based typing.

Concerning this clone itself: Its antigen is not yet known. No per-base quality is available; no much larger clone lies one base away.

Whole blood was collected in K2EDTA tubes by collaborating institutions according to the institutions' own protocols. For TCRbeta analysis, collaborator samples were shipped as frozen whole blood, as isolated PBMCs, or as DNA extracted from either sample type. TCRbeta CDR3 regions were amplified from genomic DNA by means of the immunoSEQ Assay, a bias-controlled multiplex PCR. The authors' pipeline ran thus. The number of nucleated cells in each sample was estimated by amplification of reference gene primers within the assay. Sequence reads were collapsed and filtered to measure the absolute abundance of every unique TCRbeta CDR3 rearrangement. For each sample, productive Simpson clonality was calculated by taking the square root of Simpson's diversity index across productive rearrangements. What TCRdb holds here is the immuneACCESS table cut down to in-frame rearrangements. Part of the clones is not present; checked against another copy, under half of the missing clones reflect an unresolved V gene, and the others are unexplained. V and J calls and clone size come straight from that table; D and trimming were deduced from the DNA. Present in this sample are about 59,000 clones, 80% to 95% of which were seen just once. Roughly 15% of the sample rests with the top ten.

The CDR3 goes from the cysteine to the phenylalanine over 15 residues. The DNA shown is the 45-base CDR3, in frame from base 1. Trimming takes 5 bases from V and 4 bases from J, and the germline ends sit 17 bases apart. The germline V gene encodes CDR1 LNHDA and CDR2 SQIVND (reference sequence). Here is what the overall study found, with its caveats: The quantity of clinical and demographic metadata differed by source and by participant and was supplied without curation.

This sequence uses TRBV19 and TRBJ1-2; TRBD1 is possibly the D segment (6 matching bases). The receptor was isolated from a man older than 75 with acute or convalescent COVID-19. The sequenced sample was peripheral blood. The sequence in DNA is TGTGCCAGTAGTCCTACCCTGACAGGAGGCTATGGCTACACCTTC. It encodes CASSPTLTGGYGYTF.